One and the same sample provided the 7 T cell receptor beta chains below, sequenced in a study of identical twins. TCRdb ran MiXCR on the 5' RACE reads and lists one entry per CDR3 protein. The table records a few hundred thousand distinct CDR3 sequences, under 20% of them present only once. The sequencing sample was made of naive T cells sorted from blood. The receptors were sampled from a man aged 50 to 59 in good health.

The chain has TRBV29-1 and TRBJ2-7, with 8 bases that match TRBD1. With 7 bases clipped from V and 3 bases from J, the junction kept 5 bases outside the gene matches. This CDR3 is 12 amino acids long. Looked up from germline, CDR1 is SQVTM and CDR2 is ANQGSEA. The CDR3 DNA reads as TGCAGCGGAGAGGACAGGGACTACGAGCAGTACTTC. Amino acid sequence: CSGEDRDYEQYF.

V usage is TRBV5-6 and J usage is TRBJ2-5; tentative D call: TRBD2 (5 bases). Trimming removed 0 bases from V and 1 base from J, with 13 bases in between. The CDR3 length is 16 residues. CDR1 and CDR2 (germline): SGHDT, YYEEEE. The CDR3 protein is CASSLARTGSQETQYF. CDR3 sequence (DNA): TGTGCCAGCAGCTTGGCCCGGACTGGGTCCCAAGAGACCCAGTACTTC.

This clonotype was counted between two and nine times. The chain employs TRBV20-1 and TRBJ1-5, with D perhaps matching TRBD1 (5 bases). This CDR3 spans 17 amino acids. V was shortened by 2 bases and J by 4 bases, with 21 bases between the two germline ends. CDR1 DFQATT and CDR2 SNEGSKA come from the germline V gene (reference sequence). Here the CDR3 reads CSARNAGRLERNQPQHF. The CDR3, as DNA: TGCAGTGCTAGAAACGCAGGGCGACTTGAGCGGAATCAGCCCCAGCATTTT.

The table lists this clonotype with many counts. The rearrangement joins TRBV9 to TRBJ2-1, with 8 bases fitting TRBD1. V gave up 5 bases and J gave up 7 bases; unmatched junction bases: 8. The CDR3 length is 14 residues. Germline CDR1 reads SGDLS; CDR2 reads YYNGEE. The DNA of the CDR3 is TGTGCCAGCAGTGCAGGGGGCGCGAGTAATGAGCAGTTCTTC. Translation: CASSAGGASNEQFF. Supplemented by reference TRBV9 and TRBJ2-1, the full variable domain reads DSGVTQTPKHLITATGQRVTLRCSPRSGDLSVYWYQQSLDQGLQFLIQYYNGEERAKGNILERFSAQQFPDLHSELNLSSLELGDSALYFCASSAGGASNEQFFGPGTRLTVL.

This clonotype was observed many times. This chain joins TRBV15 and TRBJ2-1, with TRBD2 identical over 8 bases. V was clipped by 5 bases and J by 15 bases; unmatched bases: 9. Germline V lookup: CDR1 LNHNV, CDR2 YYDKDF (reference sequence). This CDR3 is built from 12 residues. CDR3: CATSRAGGIPFF. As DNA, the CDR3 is TGTGCCACCAGCCGGGCGGGGGGCATTCCGTTCTTC.

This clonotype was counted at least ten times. The DNA of the CDR3 is TGTGCCAGCAGCCAAGATAAGGGTGGGGTCTCGGATACGCAGTATTTT. Its translation is CASSQDKGGVSDTQYF. This sequence joins TRBV4-2 and TRBJ2-3; D not resolved. The V gene lost 0 bases and the J gene lost 6 bases, with 16 bases spanning the gap. CDR1 is LGHNA and CDR2 is YNFKEQ in the germline V gene. The CDR3 extends over 16 amino acids.

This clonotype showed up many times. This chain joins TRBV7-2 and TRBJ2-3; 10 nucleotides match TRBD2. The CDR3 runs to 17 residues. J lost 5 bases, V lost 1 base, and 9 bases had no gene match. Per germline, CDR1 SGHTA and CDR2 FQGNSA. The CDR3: CASSLGGSSGRGDTQYF. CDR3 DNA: TGTGCCAGCAGCTTAGGTGGATCTAGCGGGAGAGGAGATACGCAGTATTTT.